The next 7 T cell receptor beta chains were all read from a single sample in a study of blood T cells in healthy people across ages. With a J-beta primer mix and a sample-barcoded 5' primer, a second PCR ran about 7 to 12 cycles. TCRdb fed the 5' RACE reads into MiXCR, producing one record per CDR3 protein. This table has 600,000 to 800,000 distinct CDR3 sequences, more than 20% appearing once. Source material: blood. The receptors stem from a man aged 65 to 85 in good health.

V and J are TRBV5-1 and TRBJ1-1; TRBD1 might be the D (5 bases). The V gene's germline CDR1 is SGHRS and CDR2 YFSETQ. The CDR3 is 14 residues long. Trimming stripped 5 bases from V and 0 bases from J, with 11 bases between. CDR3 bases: TGCGCCAGCAGATCACAGGATATGAACACTGAAGCTTTCTTT. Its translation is CASRSQDMNTEAFF.

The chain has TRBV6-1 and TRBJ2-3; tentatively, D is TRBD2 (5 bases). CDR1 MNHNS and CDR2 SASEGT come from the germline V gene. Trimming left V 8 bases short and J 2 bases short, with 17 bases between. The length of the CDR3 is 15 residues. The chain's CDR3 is CASSRLAVDTDTQYF. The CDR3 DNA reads TGTGCCAGCTCTCGGCTAGCTGTAGACACAGATACGCAGTATTTT.

This chain's CDR3 is CASSAGQGRHTEAFF. CDR3 nucleotide sequence: TGCGCCAGCAGCGCCGGACAGGGGAGGCACACTGAAGCTTTCTTT. The rearrangement joins TRBV5-1 to TRBJ1-1, with 9 bases that match TRBD1. The CDR3 spans 15 residues. Germline V gives CDR1 SGHRS, CDR2 YFSETQ. V dropped 4 bases and J dropped 3; count of bases not matched to a gene: 7.

CDR3 in DNA: TGTGCCAGCAGCTTAGGACAGTACGGTGAAAAACTGTTTTTT. This encodes CASSLGQYGEKLFF. The chain joins TRBV7-9 to TRBJ1-4, with a possible D match to TRBD1 (5 bases). The CDR3 totals 14 residues. V was shortened by 1 base and J by 7 bases, with 10 bases between the two germline ends. Germline V lookup: CDR1 SEHNR, CDR2 FQNEAQ (reference sequence).

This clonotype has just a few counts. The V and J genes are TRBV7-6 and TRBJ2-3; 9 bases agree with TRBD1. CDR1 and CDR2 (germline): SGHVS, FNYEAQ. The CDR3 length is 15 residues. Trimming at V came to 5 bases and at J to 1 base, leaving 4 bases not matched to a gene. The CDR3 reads CASSKRTGGTDTQYF. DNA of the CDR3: TGTGCCAGCAGCAAAAGGACAGGGGGCACAGATACGCAGTATTTT.

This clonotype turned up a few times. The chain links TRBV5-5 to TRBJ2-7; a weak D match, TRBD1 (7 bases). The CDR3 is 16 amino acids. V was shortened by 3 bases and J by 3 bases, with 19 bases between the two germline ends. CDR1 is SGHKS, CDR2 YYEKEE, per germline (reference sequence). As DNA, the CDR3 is TGTGCCAGCAGCTGGAGACAGGGAGGCCGTTACTACGAGCAGTACTTC. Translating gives CASSWRQGGRYYEQYF.

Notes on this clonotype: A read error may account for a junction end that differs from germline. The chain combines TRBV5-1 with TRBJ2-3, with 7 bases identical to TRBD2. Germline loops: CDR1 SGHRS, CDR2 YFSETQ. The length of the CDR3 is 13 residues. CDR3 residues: CASSFRGADTQYF. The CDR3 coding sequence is TGTGCCAGCAGCTTTCGGGGGGCAGATACGCAGTATTTT.